This T cell receptor (beta chain) comes out of a study of T cells expressing NK-cell markers. The wider study: Sequenced donors, eight in total, included seven who were HCMV-seropositive and one who was seronegative.

Germline CDR1 PRHDT, CDR2 FYEKMQ (reference sequence). CDR3 length: 15 residues. TCRdb re-analyzed the 5' RACE reads; it lists each CDR3 protein once, without DNA. In total, the table holds about 150,000 distinct CDR3 sequences. The sequence was collected from a woman aged 45 to 65 in good health. The chain has TRBV13 and TRBJ2-5; there is no DNA to check the TCRdb D call of TRBD1. Material: blood T cells: a sorted CD56 or NKG2C T cell subset, CD4+ or CD8+ T cells, or bulk PBMC T cells (not recorded which). CDR3 sequence reads: CASSAETELQETQYF. The entire variable domain, with the rest obtained from reference TRBV13 and TRBJ2-5, is as follows: AAGVIQSPRHLIKEKRETATLKCYPIPRHDTVYWYQQGPGQDPQFLISFYEKMQSDKGSIPDRFSAQQFSDYHSELNMSSLELGDSALYFCASSAETELQETQYFGPGTRLLVL.